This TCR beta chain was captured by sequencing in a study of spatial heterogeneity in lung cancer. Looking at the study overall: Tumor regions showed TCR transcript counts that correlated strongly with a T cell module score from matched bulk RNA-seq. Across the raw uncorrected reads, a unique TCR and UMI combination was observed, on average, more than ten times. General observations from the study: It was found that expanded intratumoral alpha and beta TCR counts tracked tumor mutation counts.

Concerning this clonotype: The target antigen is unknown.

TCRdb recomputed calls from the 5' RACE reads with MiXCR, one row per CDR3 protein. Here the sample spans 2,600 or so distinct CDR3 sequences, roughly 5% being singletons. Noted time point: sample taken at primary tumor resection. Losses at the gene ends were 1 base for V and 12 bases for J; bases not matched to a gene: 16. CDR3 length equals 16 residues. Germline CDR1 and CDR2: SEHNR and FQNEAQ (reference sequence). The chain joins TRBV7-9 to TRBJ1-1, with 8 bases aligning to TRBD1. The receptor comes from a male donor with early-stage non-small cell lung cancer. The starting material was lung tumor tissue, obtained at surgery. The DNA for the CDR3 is TGTGCCAGCAGCTTAGAGCCGAGCGGACAGGGTCGGGGAACTTTCTTT. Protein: CASSLEPSGQGRGTFF.